What follows are 13 T cell receptor beta chains derived from one specimen sequenced in a study of T-cell memory formation after mild COVID-19. TCRdb reprocessed the 5' RACE reads via MiXCR and lists one record per CDR3 protein. The sample lists around 140,000 distinct CDR3 sequences, around 27% occurring once. Sequencing was performed on PBMCs or a T cell subset sorted from them (not recorded which). These receptors originate from an adult woman who had mild COVID-19 (a few samples of this study predate the infection). Cell type and time point are not known.

The V gene is TRBV6-5, the J gene TRBJ2-3, with TRBD2 matching 8 bases. Germline V CDR1 and CDR2: MNHEY, SVGAGI. There are 16 residues in the CDR3. Germline trimming cut 0 bases from V and 4 bases from J; bases unmatched to any gene: 6. The CDR3 protein is CASSYSSGREADTQYF. CDR3 DNA sequence: TGTGCCAGCAGTTACTCTTCCGGGAGGGAAGCAGATACGCAGTATTTT.

This clonotype was detected ten times or more. V is TRBV7-6 and J is TRBJ2-3; the D is unclear. Germline lookup yields CDR1 SGHVS and CDR2 FNYEAQ. This CDR3 spans 12 amino acids. V was shortened by 5 bases and J by 1 base, with 4 bases between the two germline ends. CDR3 sequence: CASSVGTDTQYF. The CDR3 bases are TGTGCCAGCAGCGTAGGCACAGATACGCAGTATTTT. Combining the CDR3 with reference TRBV7-6 and TRBJ2-3 gives the whole variable domain GAGVSQSPRYKVTKRGQDVALRCDPISGHVSLYWYRQALGQGPEFLTYFNYEAQQDKSGLPNDRFSAERPEGSISTLTIQRTEQRDSAMYRCASSVGTDTQYFGPGTRLTVL.

This clonotype was observed a handful of times. The V call is TRBV9, the J call TRBJ2-3; D not resolved. Germline lookup yields CDR1 SGDLS and CDR2 YYNGEE. CDR3 size: 17 residues. V lost 2 bases, J lost 1 base, and 17 bases lay in between. CDR3 DNA: TGTGCCAGCAGCGTTAGTCGGTCGGGTTTTGGCACAGATACGCAGTATTTT. Translation gives CASSVSRSGFGTDTQYF.

The CDR3 DNA follows: TGCGCCAGCAGCGGAGGACAGGGGGCTAAGATCGATGGCTACACCTTC. This gives the protein CASSGGQGAKIDGYTF. The chain carries TRBV5-1 and TRBJ1-2, with TRBD1 identical over 11 bases. Trimming removed 4 bases from V and 6 bases from J; junction bases left unmatched: 11. CDR1 is SGHRS and CDR2 is YFSETQ in the germline V gene. The CDR3 spans 16 residues.

The chain recombines TRBV3-1 with TRBJ2-7; possibly TRBD1 for D (6 bases). Trimming removed 6 bases from V and 2 bases from J, with 14 bases in between. The CDR3 spans 14 residues. Germline V gives CDR1 LGHDT, CDR2 YNNKEL (reference sequence). The CDR3 loop reads CASSHQGHPYEQYF. In DNA form, the CDR3 reads TGTGCCAGCAGTCACCAGGGACACCCCTACGAGCAGTACTTC.

The chain combines TRBV7-6 with TRBJ2-5, with D unclear. Germline CDR1 and CDR2: SGHVS and FNYEAQ. This CDR3 contains 16 residues. V lost 5 bases and J 1 base, leaving 17 bases between the germline ends. The CDR3 DNA follows: TGTGCCAGCAGCCACCCAAAAGGGCTAAGCCAAGAGACCCAGTACTTC. Protein product: CASSHPKGLSQETQYF.

This rearrangement joins TRBV12-3 or TRBV12-4 to TRBJ1-1; TRBD1 agrees at 7 bases. V was pared by 3 bases and J by 3 bases, with 4 bases of the junction left unmatched. CDR3 length: 14 residues. The CDR3 DNA reads as TGTGCCAGCAGTTTGAGGGGGCTCGACACTGAAGCTTTCTTT. Its protein product is CASSLRGLDTEAFF.

The rearrangement uses TRBV7-6 and TRBJ2-1, with D perhaps matching TRBD2 (5 bases). CDR1 and CDR2 (germline): SGHVS, FNYEAQ. This CDR3 spans 17 amino acids. Trimming took off 5 bases at V and 0 bases at J, with 17 bases between the two ends. The CDR3 bases are TGTGCCAGCAGCACCCCACAAGCGGTGAGCTCCTACAATGAGCAGTTCTTC. Its translation: CASSTPQAVSSYNEQFF.

On this clonotype itself: One end of the junction fails to match germline, which may point to a read error. This CDR3 reads CASSQGDRVVNTEAFF. CDR3 bases: TGTGCAAGCAGCCAAGGTGACAGGGTCGTGAACACTGAAGCTTTCTTT. The chain carries TRBV3-1 and TRBJ1-1; 7 bases agree with TRBD1. The CDR3 runs 16 residues. Germline V lookup: CDR1 LGHDT, CDR2 YNNKEL (reference sequence).

This clonotype was detected only a few times. V and J are TRBV12-3 or TRBV12-4 and TRBJ2-7, with D perhaps being TRBD1 or TRBD2 (5 bases each). V was clipped by 4 bases and J by 1 base, with 11 bases between them. The CDR3 totals 14 residues. CDR3 nucleotides: TGTGCCAGCAGTTCCGGGACGGCATCCTACGAGCAGTACTTC. Its protein product is CASSSGTASYEQYF.

The rearrangement joins TRBV6-2 or TRBV6-3 to TRBJ2-1; TRBD2 might be the D (6 bases). The CDR3 has 18 residues. The V gene lost 0 bases and the J gene lost 8 bases, with 23 bases spanning the gap. Germline loops: CDR1 MNHEY, CDR2 SVGEGT. The CDR3 loop reads CASSYSIKSGTSLDEQFF. The CDR3 DNA follows: TGTGCCAGCAGTTACTCGATTAAGTCGGGGACTTCCCTCGATGAGCAGTTCTTC.

The chain combines TRBV7-3 with TRBJ2-2; 7 bases align to TRBD2. The CDR3 sequence is 14 residues long. Germline CDR1 and CDR2: SGHTA and FQGTGA. V lost 5 bases, J lost 1 base, and 1 base stayed unmatched. This chain's CDR3 is CASSPSGNTGELFF. CDR3 DNA sequence: TGTGCCAGCAGCCCTAGCGGGAACACCGGGGAGCTGTTTTTT.

J is TRBJ2-3 and V is TRBV24-1, with D uncertain. V was pared by 7 bases and J by 6 bases, with 10 bases between. This CDR3 comprises 12 residues. From germline, CDR1 is KGHDR and CDR2 SFDVKD. CDR3 amino acids: CATSPWNDTQYF. CDR3 sequence (DNA): TGTGCCACCAGCCCCTGGAACGATACGCAGTATTTT.